This T cell receptor (beta chain) was obtained from a study of Ad26.COV2.S vaccination and SARS-CoV-2 variants. Profiled with immunoSEQ multiplex PCR; TCRdb holds only in-frame clones, not every one. The repertoire holds 400,000 to 500,000 clones, with roughly 90% as singletons. With regard to this clone: The target antigen is unknown.

The treatment here: some 19 received Ad26.COV2.S at low or high dose, single or two shots; about 5 received placebo; per-sample allocation not given. Sampling happened 63 days after the first vaccine or placebo injection. Boston hosted the donor, who was an adult aged 18-55 years. Study results and limitations: Breadth measured for non-spike TCRs was similar across vaccine and placebo recipients. People given the vaccine had a wider spike-specific TCR breadth than placebo recipients did.

Sequencing was performed on peripheral blood, taken in a trial of Ad26.COV2.S vaccine versus placebo. The sequence was obtained from a person aged 18-60 years who received the Ad26.COV2.S COVID-19 vaccine or a placebo.

DNA for the CDR3: TGTGCCAGCAGCTTAGCAAGGTGGGACGAGCAGTACTTC. The encoded protein is CASSLARWDEQYF. The J gene is TRBJ2-7, the V gene TRBV7-9; D is undetermined. Trimming took 0 bases from V and 5 from J, leaving 8 bases between them. This CDR3 spans 13 amino acids. CDR1 and CDR2 from the germline V gene are SEHNR and FQNEAQ (reference sequence).